The clone carrying this T cell receptor beta chain was seen a few times. MiXCR was run by TCRdb on the 5' RACE reads, yielding one entry per CDR3 protein. The profile covers about 200,000 distinct CDR3 sequences, with about a sixth appearing a single time and 40% taken by the ten largest. These data originate in a study of identical twins. The V and J ends lost 7 bases and 0 bases respectively, with 8 bases between them. CDR3 size: 13 residues. Germline V CDR1 and CDR2: SEHNR, FQNEAQ (reference sequence). In addition, the sample was reused for a study of T cells expressing NK-cell markers. That source adds: Serological testing identified most of the eight sequenced donors as HCMV-seropositive and one as seronegative.

Sequencing was performed on CD8+ T cells sorted from blood. This sequence joins TRBV7-9 and TRBJ2-3; D gene ambiguous. The TCR originated in a woman between 18 and 29 years old in good health. CDR3 coding DNA: TGTGCCAGCAACGGAGAGAGCACAGATACGCAGTATTTT. This encodes CASNGESTDTQYF.